This T cell receptor (beta chain) was retrieved from a study of T-cell memory formation after mild COVID-19. Findings of the study overall: Largely, contracting CD4+ clones fell within CM and EM, and contracting CD8+ clones within EMRA. Specificity for SARS-CoV-2 was not confirmed among the second-wave clones peaking on day 37.

TCRdb processed the 5' RACE reads anew with MiXCR; each CDR3 protein has one entry. The table includes 200,000 to 300,000 distinct CDR3 sequences, approximately 15% detected once. Details on this clonotype: Antigen unknown.

Sequenced material: PBMCs or a T cell subset sorted from them (not recorded which). This receptor was obtained from a man younger than 30 who had mild COVID-19 (a few samples of this study predate the infection). Cell type and time point are not known.

CDR3 in DNA: TGTGCCAGCAGTTTAGGTAGTCATACGCAGTATTTT. The encoded protein is CASSLGSHTQYF. V is TRBV12-3 or TRBV12-4 and J is TRBJ2-3; D unclear. Trimming cost V 1 base and J 7 bases, with 6 bases left between them. This CDR3 contains 12 residues.